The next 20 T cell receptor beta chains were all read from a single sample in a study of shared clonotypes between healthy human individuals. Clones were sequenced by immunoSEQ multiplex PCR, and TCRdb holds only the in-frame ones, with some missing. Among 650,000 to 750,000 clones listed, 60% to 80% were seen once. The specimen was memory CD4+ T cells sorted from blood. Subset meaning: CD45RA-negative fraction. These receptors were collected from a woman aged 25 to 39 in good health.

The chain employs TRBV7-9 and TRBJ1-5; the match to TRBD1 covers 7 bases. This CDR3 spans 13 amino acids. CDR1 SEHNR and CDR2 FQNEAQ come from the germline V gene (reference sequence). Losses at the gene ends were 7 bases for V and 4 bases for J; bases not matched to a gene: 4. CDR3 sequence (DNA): TGTGCCAGCACTCAGGGACAGAATCAGCCCCAGCATTTT. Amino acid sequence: CASTQGQNQPQHF.

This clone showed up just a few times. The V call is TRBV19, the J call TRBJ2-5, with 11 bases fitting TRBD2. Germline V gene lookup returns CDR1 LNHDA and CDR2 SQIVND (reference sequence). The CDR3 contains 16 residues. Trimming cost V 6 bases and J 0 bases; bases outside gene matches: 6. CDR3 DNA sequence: TGTGCCAGTAGGAGTGGGACTAGCGGAAACCAAGAGACCCAGTACTTC. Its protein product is CASRSGTSGNQETQYF.

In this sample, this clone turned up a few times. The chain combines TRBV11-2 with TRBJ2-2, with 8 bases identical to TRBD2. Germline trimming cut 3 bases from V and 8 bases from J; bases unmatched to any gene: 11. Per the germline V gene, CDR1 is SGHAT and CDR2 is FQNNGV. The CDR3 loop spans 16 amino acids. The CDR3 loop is CASSFNQAGGEGELFF. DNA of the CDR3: TGTGCCAGCAGCTTTAACCAGGCGGGAGGTGAAGGGGAGCTGTTTTTT.

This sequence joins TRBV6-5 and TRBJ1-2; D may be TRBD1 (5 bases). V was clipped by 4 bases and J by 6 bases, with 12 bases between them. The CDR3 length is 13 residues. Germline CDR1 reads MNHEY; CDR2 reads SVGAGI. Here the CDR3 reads CASSSSGLDGYTF. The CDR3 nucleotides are TGTGCCAGCAGTTCCTCGGGGCTAGATGGCTACACCTTC.

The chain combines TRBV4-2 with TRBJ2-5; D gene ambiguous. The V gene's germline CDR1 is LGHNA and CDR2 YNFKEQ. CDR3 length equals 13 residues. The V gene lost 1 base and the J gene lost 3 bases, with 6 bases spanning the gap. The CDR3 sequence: CASSQASEETQYF. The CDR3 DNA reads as TGTGCCAGCAGCCAAGCCTCCGAAGAGACCCAGTACTTC.

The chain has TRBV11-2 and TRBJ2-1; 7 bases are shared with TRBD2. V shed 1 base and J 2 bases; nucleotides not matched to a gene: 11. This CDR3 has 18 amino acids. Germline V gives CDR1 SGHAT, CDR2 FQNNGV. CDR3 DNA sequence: TGTGCCAGCAGCTTAGGCTCACTAGCGTCCGGGCCCTACAATGAGCAGTTCTTC. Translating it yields CASSLGSLASGPYNEQFF.

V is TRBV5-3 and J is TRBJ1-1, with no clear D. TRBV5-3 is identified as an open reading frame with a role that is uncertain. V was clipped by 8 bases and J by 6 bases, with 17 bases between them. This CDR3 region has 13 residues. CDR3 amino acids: CASSQERGPEAFF. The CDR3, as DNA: TGTGCCAGCAGCCAAGAAAGAGGGCCTGAAGCTTTCTTT.

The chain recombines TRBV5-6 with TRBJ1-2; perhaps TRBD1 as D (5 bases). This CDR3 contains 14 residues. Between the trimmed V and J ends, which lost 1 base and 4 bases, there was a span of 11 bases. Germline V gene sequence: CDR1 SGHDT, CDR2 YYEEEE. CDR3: CASSLHGTLYGYTF. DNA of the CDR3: TGTGCCAGCAGCTTGCACGGGACCCTCTATGGCTACACCTTC.

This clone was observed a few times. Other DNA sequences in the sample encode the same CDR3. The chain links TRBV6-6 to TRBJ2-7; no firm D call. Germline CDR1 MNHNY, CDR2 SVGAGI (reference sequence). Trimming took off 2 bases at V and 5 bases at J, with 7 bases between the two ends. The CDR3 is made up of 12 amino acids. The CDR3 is CASSYRGDEQYF. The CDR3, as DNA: TGTGCCAGCAGTTACCGCGGTGACGAGCAGTACTTC.

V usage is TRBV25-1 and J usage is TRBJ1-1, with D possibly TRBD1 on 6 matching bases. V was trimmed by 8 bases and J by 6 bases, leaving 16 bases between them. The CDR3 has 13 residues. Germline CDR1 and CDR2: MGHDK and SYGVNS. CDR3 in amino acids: CASSSIPGAEAFF. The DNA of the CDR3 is TGTGCCAGCTCGTCGATTCCAGGGGCTGAAGCTTTCTTT.

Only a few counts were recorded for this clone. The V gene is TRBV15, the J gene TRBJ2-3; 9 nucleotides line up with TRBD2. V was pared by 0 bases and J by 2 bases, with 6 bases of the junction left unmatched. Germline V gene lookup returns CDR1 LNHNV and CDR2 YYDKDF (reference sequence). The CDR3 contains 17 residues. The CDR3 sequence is CATSRDYSSGNTDTQYF. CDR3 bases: TGTGCCACCAGCAGAGATTATTCTAGCGGGAACACAGATACGCAGTATTTT.

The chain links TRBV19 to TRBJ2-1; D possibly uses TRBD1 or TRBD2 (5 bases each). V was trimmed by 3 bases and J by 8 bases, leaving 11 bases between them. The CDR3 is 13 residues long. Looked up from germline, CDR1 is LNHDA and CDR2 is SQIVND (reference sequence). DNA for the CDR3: TGTGCCAGTAGTATGGGCAGGGACGATGAGCAGTTCTTC. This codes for CASSMGRDDEQFF.

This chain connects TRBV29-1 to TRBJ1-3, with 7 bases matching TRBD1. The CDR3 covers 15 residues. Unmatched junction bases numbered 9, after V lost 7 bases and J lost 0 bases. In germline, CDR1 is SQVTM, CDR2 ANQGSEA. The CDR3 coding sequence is TGCAGCGCTTCGACAGGGAAAATCTCTGGAAACACCATATATTTT. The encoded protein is CSASTGKISGNTIYF.

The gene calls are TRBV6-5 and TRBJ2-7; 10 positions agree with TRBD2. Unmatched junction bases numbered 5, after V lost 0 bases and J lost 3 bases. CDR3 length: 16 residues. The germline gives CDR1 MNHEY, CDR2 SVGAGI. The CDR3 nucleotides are TGTGCCAGCAGTTACTCAGGGGCTAGCGGGAGCTACGAGCAGTACTTC. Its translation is CASSYSGASGSYEQYF.

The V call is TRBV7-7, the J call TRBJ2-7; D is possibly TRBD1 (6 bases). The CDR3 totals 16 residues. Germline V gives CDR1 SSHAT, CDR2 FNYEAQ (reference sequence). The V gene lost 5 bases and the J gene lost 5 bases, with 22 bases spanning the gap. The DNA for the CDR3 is TGTGCCAGCAGCCCCATCCCTTTGGGGGCTGTGAACGAGCAGTACTTC. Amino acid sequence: CASSPIPLGAVNEQYF.

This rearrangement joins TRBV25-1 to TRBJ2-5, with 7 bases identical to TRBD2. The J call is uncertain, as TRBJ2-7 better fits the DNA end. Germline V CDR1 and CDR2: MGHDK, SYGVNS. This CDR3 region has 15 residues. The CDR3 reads CASSATGLQPPEQYF. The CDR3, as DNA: TGTGCCAGCAGTGCTACGGGACTACAGCCCCCCGAGCAGTACTTC.

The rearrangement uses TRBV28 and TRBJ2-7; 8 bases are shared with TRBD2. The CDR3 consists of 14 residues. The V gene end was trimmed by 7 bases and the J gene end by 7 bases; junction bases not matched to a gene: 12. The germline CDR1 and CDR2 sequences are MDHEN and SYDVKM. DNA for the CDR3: TGTGCCAGCATGCCCGGCCAGCGGGAGAGAGAGCAGTACTTC. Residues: CASMPGQREREQYF.

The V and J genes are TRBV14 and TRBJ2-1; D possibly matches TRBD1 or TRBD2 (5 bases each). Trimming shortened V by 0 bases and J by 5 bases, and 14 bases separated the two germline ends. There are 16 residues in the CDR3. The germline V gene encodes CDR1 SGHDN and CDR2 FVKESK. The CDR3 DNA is TGTGCCAGCAGCCAAGATAGGGACCGATGGGACAATGAGCAGTTCTTC. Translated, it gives CASSQDRDRWDNEQFF. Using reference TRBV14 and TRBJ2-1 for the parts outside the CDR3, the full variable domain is EAGVTQFPSHSVIEKGQTVTLRCDPISGHDNLYWYRRVMGKEIKFLLHFVKESKQDESGMPNNRFLAERTGGTYSTLKVQPAELEDSGVYFCASSQDRDRWDNEQFFGPGTRLTVL.

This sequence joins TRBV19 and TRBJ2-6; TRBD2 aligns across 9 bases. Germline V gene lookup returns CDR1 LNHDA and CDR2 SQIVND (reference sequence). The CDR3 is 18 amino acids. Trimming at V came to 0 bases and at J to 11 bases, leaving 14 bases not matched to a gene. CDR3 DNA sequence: TGTGCCAGTAGTATAGAGGTCACATCTAGCGGGATCGCTGACGTCCTGACTTTC. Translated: CASSIEVTSSGIADVLTF.

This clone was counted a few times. CDR3 coding DNA: TGTGCCAGCCAGGGTTTGGTGGAGCAGTACTTC. It codes for CASQGLVEQYF. This chain joins TRBV27 and TRBJ2-7; TRBD1 is a possible D gene (5 bases). The V end was cut by 8 bases, the J end by 7 bases, with 12 bases between. From germline, CDR1 is MNHEY and CDR2 SMNVEV (reference sequence). The CDR3 has 11 residues.